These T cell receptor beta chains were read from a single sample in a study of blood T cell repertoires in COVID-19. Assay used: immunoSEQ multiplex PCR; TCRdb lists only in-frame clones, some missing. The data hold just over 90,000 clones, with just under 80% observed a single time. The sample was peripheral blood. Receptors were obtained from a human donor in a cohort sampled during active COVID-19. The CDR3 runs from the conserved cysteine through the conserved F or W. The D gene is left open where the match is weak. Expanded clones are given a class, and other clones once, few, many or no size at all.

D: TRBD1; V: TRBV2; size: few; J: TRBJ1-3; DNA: TGTGCCAGCAGAGGACAGGTAGTGACTGGAAACACCATATATTTT; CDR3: CASRGQVVTGNTIYF
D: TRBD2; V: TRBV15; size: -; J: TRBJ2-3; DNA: TGTGCCACCCAGCGGGACTTCACAGATACGCAGTATTTT; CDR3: CATQRDFTDTQYF
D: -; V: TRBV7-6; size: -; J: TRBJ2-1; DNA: TGTGCCAGCAGCAAACTATCCCCGAGCTCCTACAATGAGCAGTTCTTC; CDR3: CASSKLSPSSYNEQFF
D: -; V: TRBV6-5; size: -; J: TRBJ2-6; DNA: TGTGCCAGCAGCCGTTCAGCGGGCGTCCTGACTTTC; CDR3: CASSRSAGVLTF
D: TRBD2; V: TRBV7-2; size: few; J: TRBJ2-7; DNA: TGTGCCAGCAGCTCCTTAGCGGGAGGTCAGGACGAGCAGTACTTC; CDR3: CASSSLAGGQDEQYF
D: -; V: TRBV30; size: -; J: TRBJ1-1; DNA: TGTGCCCAGATCGACAGGTCCAAGAACACTGAAGCTTTCTTT; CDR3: CAQIDRSKNTEAFF
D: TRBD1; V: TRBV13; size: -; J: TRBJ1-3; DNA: TGTGCCAGCAGTTTGACAGGGGGCACAGGAAACACCATATATTTT; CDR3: CASSLTGGTGNTIYF
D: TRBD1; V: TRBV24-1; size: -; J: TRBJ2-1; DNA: TGTGCCACCAGTGGAGGAGGTCCGGGACAGGGTGTGTTCGGAGGGCAGTTCTTC; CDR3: CATSGGGPGQGVFGGQFF
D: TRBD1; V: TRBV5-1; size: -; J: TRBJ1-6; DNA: TGCGCCAGCATAAACTTAACCGGGACAGGCTATAATTCACCCCTCCACTTT; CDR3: CASINLTGTGYNSPLHF
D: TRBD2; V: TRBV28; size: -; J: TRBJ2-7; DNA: TGTGCCAGCAGAACTAGCGGGGGGCACTCCTACGAGCAGTACTTC; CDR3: CASRTSGGHSYEQYF
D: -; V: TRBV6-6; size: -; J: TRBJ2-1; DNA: TGTGCCAGCAGTTACGGATCGGGGAACAATGAGCAGTTCTTC; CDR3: CASSYGSGNNEQFF
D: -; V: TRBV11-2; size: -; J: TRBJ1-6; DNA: TGTGCCAGCAGCTTCGGTGGAGGGGACGTGACCCTCCACTTT; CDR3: CASSFGGGDVTLHF
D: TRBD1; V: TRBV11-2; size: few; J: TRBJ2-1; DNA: TGTGCCAGCACCGATGGACAGGGCTCCTACAATGAGCAGTTCTTC; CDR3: CASTDGQGSYNEQFF